A selection of T cell receptor beta chains follows, all from one sample in a study of T cell responses to AZD1222 COVID-19 vaccine. Libraries were prepared by immunoSEQ multiplex PCR; TCRdb keeps only in-frame clonotypes and omits some of them. The table lists over 130,000 clones, roughly 91% of them singletons, with roughly 5% in the top ten. Sequencing was performed on peripheral blood, taken on day 0 of AZD1222 vaccination. These TCRs come from an adult in good health. Both conserved end residues are part of each CDR3. Each record gives: J gene, V gene, CDR3 protein.

J gene: TRBJ1-5
V gene: TRBV10-3
CDR3 protein: CAIGGDQPQHF

J gene: TRBJ2-7
V gene: TRBV27
CDR3 protein: CASSPHTGTSRRYEQYF

J gene: TRBJ1-1
V gene: TRBV10-3
CDR3 protein: CAISAKGGTEAFF

J gene: TRBJ1-6
V gene: TRBV2
CDR3 protein: CASGLNRDLRNSPLHF

J gene: TRBJ1-2
V gene: TRBV6-5
CDR3 protein: CASRQIRDSFYGYTF

J gene: TRBJ1-2
V gene: TRBV2
CDR3 protein: CASVGRGYTF

J gene: TRBJ2-5
V gene: TRBV7-6
CDR3 protein: CASSLKDPTRETQYF

J gene: TRBJ1-1
V gene: TRBV6-5
CDR3 protein: CASSPGPYYEAFF

J gene: TRBJ2-1
V gene: TRBV2
CDR3 protein: CASSGALRGGRYEQFF

J gene: TRBJ2-1
V gene: TRBV5-1
CDR3 protein: CASSWGTSGRAEEQFF

J gene: TRBJ2-3
V gene: TRBV16
CDR3 protein: CASSQSGGTDTQYF

J gene: TRBJ2-1
V gene: TRBV24-1
CDR3 protein: CATSDFPGRAINEQFF

J gene: TRBJ1-5
V gene: TRBV29-1
CDR3 protein: CSVRQGAGSNQPQHF

J gene: TRBJ2-7
V gene: TRBV6-5
CDR3 protein: CASSWRGTGGEQYF

J gene: TRBJ1-6
V gene: TRBV6-5
CDR3 protein: CASSPQGVSPLHF

J gene: TRBJ2-1
V gene: TRBV24-1
CDR3 protein: CATSKPGLAEQFF

J gene: TRBJ1-2
V gene: TRBV19
CDR3 protein: CASSIAPSRSYGYTF

J gene: TRBJ2-5
V gene: TRBV3-1/TRBV3-2
CDR3 protein: CASSQGPETQYF

J gene: TRBJ1-3
V gene: TRBV7-2
CDR3 protein: CASSLVGSSGNTIYF

J gene: TRBJ2-1
V gene: TRBV5-4
CDR3 protein: CASSLAPDQSYNEQFF

J gene: TRBJ1-6
V gene: TRBV7-2
CDR3 protein: CASSLGGSQTSPLHF

J gene: TRBJ1-4
V gene: TRBV7-9
CDR3 protein: CASSSPSTGLGEKLFF

J gene: TRBJ1-2
V gene: TRBV30
CDR3 protein: CAWTLRGTPNYGYTF

J gene: TRBJ1-2
V gene: TRBV16
CDR3 protein: CASSQSNRGRGGYTF

J gene: TRBJ1-2
V gene: TRBV15
CDR3 protein: CATSRDRGDYGYTF

J gene: TRBJ2-3
V gene: TRBV28
CDR3 protein: CASSPGGGPDTQYF

J gene: TRBJ1-5
V gene: TRBV7-2
CDR3 protein: CASSFTGTGGNQPQHF

J gene: TRBJ1-6
V gene: TRBV19
CDR3 protein: CASRFRTGDINSPLHF